The 23 T cell receptor beta chains below all came from one sample that was sequenced in a study of shared clonotypes between healthy human individuals. Data came from immunoSEQ multiplex PCR; TCRdb stores just in-frame clones and leaves some out. The table shows approximately 500,000 clones, with approximately 80% occurring only once. The sequenced material came from PBMCs. These receptors were taken from a woman aged 35 to 49 in good health. Some clones in this sample may be carry-over from other donors' samples.

V is TRBV9 and J is TRBJ2-1; 9 bases align to TRBD1. CDR1 and CDR2 (germline): SGDLS, YYNGEE. V gave up 3 bases and J gave up 5 bases; unmatched junction bases: 9. The CDR3 runs 16 residues. The CDR3 spells CASSEVDRGGNNEQFF. Written as DNA, the CDR3 is TGTGCCAGCAGCGAGGTGGACAGGGGTGGGAACAATGAGCAGTTCTTC.

The CDR3, as DNA: TGTGCCAGTAGTATTGGGGACAGTTTCTCGGGTGAGCAGTACTTC. It yields the protein CASSIGDSFSGEQYF. This sequence joins TRBV19 and TRBJ2-7; 7 bases are a match to TRBD1. Per the germline V gene, CDR1 is LNHDA and CDR2 is SQIVND (reference sequence). This CDR3 region has 15 residues. Trimming at V came to 3 bases and at J to 7 bases, leaving 12 bases not matched to a gene.

The V gene is TRBV4-3, the J gene TRBJ1-1; a weak D match, TRBD1 (5 bases). This CDR3 region has 17 residues. The V gene lost 2 bases and the J gene lost 4 bases, with 20 bases spanning the gap. Germline V gene sequence: CDR1 LGHNA, CDR2 YSLEER. Here the CDR3 DNA reads TGCGCCAGCAGCCAAAAAATAGGGGCCGTTCAGGGCACTGAAGCTTTCTTT. Protein sequence: CASSQKIGAVQGTEAFF.

The V call is TRBV28, the J call TRBJ1-4, with D tentatively TRBD1 (6 bases). In germline, CDR1 is MDHEN, CDR2 SYDVKM. The CDR3 extends over 14 amino acids. The V and J ends lost 9 bases and 6 bases respectively, with 17 bases between them. The chain's CDR3 is CASCGGARHEKLFF. The CDR3, as DNA: TGTGCCAGTTGTGGGGGGGCGCGGCATGAAAAACTGTTTTTT.

The chain carries TRBV19 and TRBJ1-2, with D unresolved. The germline V gene has CDR1 LNHDA and CDR2 SQIVND (reference sequence). The CDR3 sequence is 14 residues long. V was clipped by 3 bases and J by 5 bases, with 13 bases between them. CDR3 nucleotides: TGTGCCAGTAGTATGGGCAGTTATTCATATGGCTACACCTTC. It encodes CASSMGSYSYGYTF. The whole variable domain, remainder taken from reference TRBV19 and TRBJ1-2, is DGGITQSPKYLFRKEGQNVTLSCEQNLNHDAMYWYRQDPGQGLRLIYYSQIVNDFQKGDIAEGYSVSREKKESFPLTVTSAQKNPTAFYLCASSMGSYSYGYTFGSGTRLTVV.

The genes are TRBV23-1 and TRBJ2-7; 9 bases are a match to TRBD1. TRBV23-1 is recorded as an ORF, its role being uncertain. This CDR3 has 18 residues. V lost 7 bases and J lost 3; bases outside the gene matches: 19. The CDR3 sequence is CASKPGTGIQRVGYEQYF. The CDR3 bases are TGCGCCAGCAAACCCGGGACAGGGATACAAAGAGTGGGCTACGAGCAGTACTTC.

As for this clone: This may arise from a read error, as a much more abundant clone is one base away. The genes are TRBV6-1 and TRBJ1-6, with D tentatively TRBD1 (5 bases). Between the trimmed V and J ends, which lost 3 bases and 7 bases, there was a span of 7 bases. This CDR3 has 13 residues. Germline V gene lookup returns CDR1 MNHNS and CDR2 SASEGT. Here the CDR3 reads CASSDRENSPLHF. CDR3 sequence (DNA): TGTGCCAGCAGTGACAGGGAAAATTCACCCCTCCACTTT.

This clone showed up just once. This sequence joins TRBV21-1 and TRBJ2-6. TRBV21-1 is a pseudogene segment. CDR3 length: 19 residues. The CDR3 protein is CASSRGDPRTGAGANVLTF. CDR3 bases: TGTGCCAGCAGCAGGGGGGACCCTCGGACGGGGGCAGGGGCCAACGTCCTGACTTTC.

The V and J genes are TRBV18 and TRBJ2-1; 11 bases agree with TRBD2. The germline CDR1 and CDR2 sequences are KGHSH and LQKENI. The junction had 13 bases not matched to a gene; V was cut back by 3 bases and J by 6 bases. The CDR3 consists of 18 residues. The CDR3 loop reads CASSPVGSGRAWGNEQFF. As DNA, the CDR3 is TGTGCCAGCTCACCGGTCGGTAGCGGGAGGGCCTGGGGCAATGAGCAGTTCTTC.

The sample holds one count of this clone. The chain carries TRBV6-1 and TRBJ2-1, with D maybe TRBD2 (5 bases). Germline values: CDR1 MNHNS, CDR2 SASEGT. The CDR3 loop spans 15 amino acids. V lost 5 bases, J lost 0 bases, and 11 bases lay in between. The CDR3 nucleotides read TGTGCCAGCAGTAATAGCGTCCCCTCCTACAATGAGCAGTTCTTC. It yields the protein CASSNSVPSYNEQFF.

The genes are TRBV6-6 and TRBJ2-7; 7 bases are shared with TRBD1. Germline loops: CDR1 MNHNY, CDR2 SVGAGI (reference sequence). With V trimmed by 6 bases and J by 0 bases, 5 bases remained unmatched. This CDR3 comprises 14 residues. The CDR3 sequence: CASSSGTASYEQYF. In nucleotides, the CDR3 is TGTGCCAGCAGCTCAGGGACAGCCTCCTACGAGCAGTACTTC.

The genes are TRBV7-2 and TRBJ2-6; unclear D gene. This CDR3 comprises 17 residues. Trimming took off 7 bases at V and 2 bases at J, with 18 bases between the two ends. Germline CDR1 SGHTA, CDR2 FQGNSA. The CDR3 region is CASNEDPRGAGANVLTF. In nucleotides, the CDR3 is TGTGCCAGCAACGAGGACCCACGTGGCGCTGGGGCCAACGTCCTGACTTTC.

The chain joins TRBV10-1 to TRBJ2-5; 7 bases fit TRBD2. The trim removed 3 bases at V and 5 bases at J, leaving 3 bases unmatched. Germline-derived CDR1 and CDR2 are WNHNN and SYGVQD (reference sequence). The CDR3 has 13 amino acids. CDR3: CASSEAGRETQYF. The CDR3 DNA reads as TGCGCCAGCAGTGAAGCGGGGAGGGAGACCCAGTACTTC.

This chain joins TRBV10-3 and TRBJ2-7; 7 bases match TRBD2. There are 14 residues in the CDR3. Germline values: CDR1 ENHRY, CDR2 SYGVKD. After removal of 10 bases from V and 3 bases from J, the junction contained 12 bases not matched to a gene. The CDR3 loop reads CATGGPSEVYEQYF. The CDR3 DNA follows: TGTGCCACGGGAGGTCCTAGTGAAGTCTACGAGCAGTACTTC.

This clone was seen just once. The chain carries TRBV30 and TRBJ2-5; 10 nucleotides agree with TRBD1. Matching the DNA end better, TRBJ2-7 makes the J call doubtful. CDR1 and CDR2 from the germline V gene are GTSNPN and SVGIG (reference sequence). CDR3 size: 15 residues. The CDR3 DNA reads TGTGCCTGGAGCCCAGACAGGGGGCGCTCCTACGAGCAGTACTTC. It codes for CAWSPDRGRSYEQYF.

This chain uses TRBV6-1 with TRBJ2-7; maybe TRBD1 (5 bases). The CDR3 extends over 16 amino acids. CDR1 is MNHNS and CDR2 is SASEGT in the germline V gene. V was trimmed by 3 bases and J by 2 bases, leaving 17 bases between them. In DNA form, the CDR3 reads TGTGCCAGCAGTGAGCCCCGGGCAGGGCATACCTACGAGCAGTACTTC. Encoded protein: CASSEPRAGHTYEQYF.

In regard to this clone: A much larger clone is a single base away; this may be a read error. The chain employs TRBV6-6 and TRBJ1-2, with D possibly TRBD1 on 5 matching bases. Germline V gene data show CDR1 as MNHNY and CDR2 as SVGAGI (reference sequence). This CDR3 is 13 amino acids long. V was shortened by 2 bases and J by 2 bases, with 6 bases between the two germline ends. The CDR3 region has the DNA TGTGCCAGCAGTTACGGGGGGAACTATGGCTACACCTTC. It translates to CASSYGGNYGYTF.

J is TRBJ2-5 and V is TRBV7-2; TRBD2 matches at 9 bases. The CDR3 sequence is 15 residues long. Trimming took 5 bases from V and 7 from J; bases not matched to a gene: 11. The germline gives CDR1 SGHTA, CDR2 FQGNSA. The CDR3, as DNA: TGTGCCAGCAGCACCAGAGGCGGGAGGGCGGGGACCCAGTACTTC. Its protein product is CASSTRGGRAGTQYF. Filled out from reference TRBV7-2 and TRBJ2-5, the complete variable domain reads GAGVSQSPSNKVTEKGKDVELRCDPISGHTALYWYRQSLGQGLEFLIYFQGNSAPDKSGLPSDRFSAERTGGSVSTLTIQRTQQEDSAVYLCASSTRGGRAGTQYFGPGTRLLVL.

There are many counts of this clone. This chain connects TRBV2 to TRBJ2-2, with TRBD2 matching 7 bases. Germline V gene sequence: CDR1 SNHLY, CDR2 FYNNEI. V dropped 6 bases and J dropped 4; count of bases not matched to a gene: 5. The CDR3 is 14 residues long. The CDR3 sequence is CASSILAATGELFF. The CDR3, as DNA: TGTGCCAGCAGCATTCTAGCGGCCACCGGGGAGCTGTTTTTT.

This chain connects TRBV2 to TRBJ2-1; D unclear. V was trimmed by 3 bases and J by 0 bases, leaving 3 bases between them. The CDR3 is 13 residues long. Germline V gene lookup returns CDR1 SNHLY and CDR2 FYNNEI. The CDR3 region is CASSDSSYNEQFF. In nucleotides, the CDR3 is TGTGCCAGCAGTGACAGCTCCTACAATGAGCAGTTCTTC.

The chain recombines TRBV5-1 with TRBJ2-7; 11 bases align to TRBD2. This CDR3 has 16 residues. Unmatched junction bases numbered 10, after V lost 5 bases and J lost 3 bases. The V gene's germline CDR1 is SGHRS and CDR2 YFSETQ. The CDR3 region is CASSPPLAGGLYEQYF. The CDR3 DNA is TGCGCCAGCAGTCCCCCGCTAGCGGGAGGTCTCTACGAGCAGTACTTC.

The rearrangement uses TRBV28 and TRBJ1-3; maybe TRBD1 (5 bases). The length of the CDR3 is 13 residues. Looked up from germline, CDR1 is MDHEN and CDR2 is SYDVKM. Trimming took 7 bases from V and 6 from J, leaving 13 bases between them. The DNA of the CDR3 is TGTGCCAGCATTTCCCCCGGGGCAAACACCATATATTTT. Translation gives CASISPGANTIYF.

The J gene is TRBJ1-6, the V gene TRBV30, with TRBD1 matching 8 bases. J lost 9 bases, V lost 4 bases, and 11 bases had no gene match. CDR1 and CDR2 from the germline V gene are GTSNPN and SVGIG (reference sequence). CDR3 length: 15 residues. The DNA of the CDR3 is TGTGCCTGGAATTCAGGGGGCTTTATCGGTTCACCCCTCCACTTT. It yields the protein CAWNSGGFIGSPLHF.